The 24 T cell receptor beta chains presented below share a single source sample, sequenced in a study of cytomegalovirus exposure and HLA in healthy donors (dated by TCRdb to about 2017). The library was prepared using the immunoSEQ multiplex PCR assay. For the multiplex PCR, a mixture combining 60 forward primers for TCR Vbeta segments and 13 reverse primers for TCR Jbeta segments was used. The table comes from immuneACCESS by way of TCRdb, which keeps in-frame sequences with V and J called. Part of the clones is missing from these tables; in studies checked, under half for an unresolved V gene and the rest for unknown reasons. The sample yields 150,000 to 200,000 clones; around 80% were counted once. The top ten clonotypes cover approximately 1.4% of the sample. Material: PBMCs. Receptor source: a girl between 5 and 17 years old in good health and CMV-seropositive.

The genes are TRBV7-2 and TRBJ2-3, with 11 bases matching TRBD2. Unmatched junction bases numbered 9, after V lost 4 bases and J lost 0 bases. Germline CDR1 reads SGHTA; CDR2 reads FQGNSA. The CDR3 extends over 18 amino acids. The CDR3 region is CASSWGGTSGPSTDTQYF. Written as DNA, the CDR3 is TGTGCCAGCAGCTGGGGCGGGACTAGCGGTCCTAGCACAGATACGCAGTATTTT.

V and J are TRBV30 and TRBJ1-2, with 11 bases fitting TRBD1. Germline V gene data show CDR1 as GTSNPN and CDR2 as SVGIG (reference sequence). The junction had 9 bases not matched to a gene; V was cut back by 7 bases and J by 8 bases. The CDR3 has 13 amino acids. CDR3 nucleotide sequence: TGTGCCTCCTCGGACAGGGGGCAGGGGGGCTACACCTTC. Translation: CASSDRGQGGYTF.

The chain is built from TRBV28 and TRBJ2-1, with 7 bases aligning to TRBD2. The germline V gene has CDR1 MDHEN and CDR2 SYDVKM. V lost 4 bases, J lost 0 bases, and 3 bases stayed unmatched. The CDR3 is made up of 15 amino acids. CDR3 sequence reads: CASSWRESSYNEQFF. The CDR3 DNA sequence: TGTGCCAGCAGTTGGCGGGAGAGCTCCTACAATGAGCAGTTCTTC.

This clone was recorded only once. The chain is built from TRBV7-8 and TRBJ2-1; TRBD2 matches at 10 bases. The CDR3 runs to 15 residues. Looked up from germline, CDR1 is SGHVS and CDR2 is FQNEAQ. The V segment lost 5 bases and the J segment 9 bases; nucleotides outside the gene matches: 10. The CDR3, as DNA: TGTGCCAGCAGCGAGTGGACTAGCGGTTTAGGTGAGCAGTTCTTC. This sequence encodes CASSEWTSGLGEQFF.

J is TRBJ1-3 and V is TRBV5-4; tentatively, D is TRBD1 (6 bases). CDR3 size: 15 residues. Germline-derived CDR1 and CDR2 are SGHNT and YYREEE (reference sequence). V was trimmed by 2 bases and J by 0 bases, leaving 9 bases between them. CDR3 sequence (DNA): TGTGCCAGCAGCTTTGACAGGAACTCTGGAAACACCATATATTTT. Its protein product is CASSFDRNSGNTIYF.

V gene TRBV6-5 combines with J gene TRBJ2-2; D is unclear. The CDR3 is 13 amino acids. V lost 5 bases, J lost 2 bases, and 6 bases lay in between. Germline CDR1 reads MNHEY; CDR2 reads SVGAGI. In DNA form, the CDR3 reads TGTGCCAGCAGTAGTACAAACACCGGGGAGCTGTTTTTT. It translates to CASSSTNTGELFF.

This chain connects TRBV19 to TRBJ1-1, with 7 bases that match TRBD1. Germline CDR1 reads LNHDA; CDR2 reads SQIVND (reference sequence). V lost 9 bases, J lost 0 bases, and 16 bases stayed unmatched. This CDR3 has 17 amino acids. CDR3 sequence: CASKDRQLRFMNTEAFF. As DNA, the CDR3 is TGTGCCAGCAAGGACAGGCAACTCCGGTTTATGAACACTGAAGCTTTCTTT.

This CDR3 reads CASRGGTGVRQPQHF. CDR3 bases: TGCGCCAGCAGAGGTGGGACAGGGGTAAGACAGCCCCAGCATTTT. The chain carries TRBV10-1 and TRBJ1-5, with 10 bases identical to TRBD1. Germline V CDR1 and CDR2: WNHNN, SYGVQD (reference sequence). J lost 7 bases, V lost 6 bases, and 9 bases had no gene match. The CDR3 is 15 amino acids.

This chain's CDR3 is CASSFDGGLSYEQYF. In nucleotides, the CDR3 is TGTGCCAGCAGCTTTGACGGGGGACTCTCCTACGAGCAGTACTTC. The chain joins TRBV5-6 to TRBJ2-7; tentatively, D is TRBD2 (6 bases). This CDR3 has 15 residues. Germline values: CDR1 SGHDT, CDR2 YYEEEE. Trimming stripped 2 bases from V and 0 bases from J, with 12 bases between.

J is TRBJ1-1 and V is TRBV28; TRBD1 is a possible D gene (6 bases). Germline CDR1 reads MDHEN; CDR2 reads SYDVKM. The CDR3 has 12 residues. The V gene lost 7 bases and the J gene lost 5 bases, with 11 bases spanning the gap. In DNA, the CDR3 is TGTGCCAGCACGACAGGTTTAACTGAAGCTTTCTTT. As protein: CASTTGLTEAFF.

The V and J genes are TRBV9 and TRBJ2-3; D possibly corresponds to TRBD2 (6 bases). Germline CDR1 SGDLS, CDR2 YYNGEE. V was clipped by 0 bases and J by 2 bases, with 10 bases between them. The CDR3 loop spans 15 amino acids. The CDR3 loop reads CASSVVGGSTDTQYF. DNA for the CDR3: TGTGCCAGCAGCGTAGTGGGAGGTTCCACAGATACGCAGTATTTT. The full variable domain, rest sourced from reference TRBV9 and TRBJ2-3, is DSGVTQTPKHLITATGQRVTLRCSPRSGDLSVYWYQQSLDQGLQFLIQYYNGEERAKGNILERFSAQQFPDLHSELNLSSLELGDSALYFCASSVVGGSTDTQYFGPGTRLTVL.

V and J are TRBV10-3 and TRBJ2-1, with D perhaps matching TRBD2 (6 bases). The V and J ends lost 4 bases and 5 bases respectively, with 15 bases between them. Germline V gene sequence: CDR1 ENHRY, CDR2 SYGVKD. The CDR3 spans 15 residues. CDR3 in amino acids: CAISVSGQRNNEQFF. The CDR3, as DNA: TGTGCCATCAGTGTTAGCGGACAACGGAACAATGAGCAGTTCTTC.

The chain couples TRBV20-1 to TRBJ2-5; D may be TRBD1 (6 bases). The CDR3 length is 11 residues. Deletions cut 3 bases from V and 4 bases from J, with 6 bases between. Germline V gene data show CDR1 as DFQATT and CDR2 as SNEGSKA (reference sequence). The CDR3: CSARGAETQYF. In DNA, the CDR3 is TGCAGTGCTAGGGGGGCAGAGACCCAGTACTTC.

This rearrangement joins TRBV30 to TRBJ1-5; perhaps TRBD1 as D (5 bases). The CDR3 extends over 14 amino acids. CDR1 and CDR2 from the germline V gene are GTSNPN and SVGIG (reference sequence). The V gene lost 5 bases and the J gene lost 0 bases, with 11 bases spanning the gap. CDR3 coding DNA: TGTGCCTGGGACAGCAGTTATAGCAATCAGCCCCAGCATTTT. Translating gives CAWDSSYSNQPQHF.

The rearrangement links TRBV5-1 to TRBJ2-7; 9 nucleotides match TRBD1. The CDR3 covers 15 residues. V gave up 2 bases and J gave up 4 bases; unmatched junction bases: 7. The germline V gene encodes CDR1 SGHRS and CDR2 YFSETQ. In nucleotides, the CDR3 is TGCGCCAGCAGCTTAACTCCGGGACAGGGTTACGAGCAGTACTTC. This codes for CASSLTPGQGYEQYF.

The chain couples TRBV29-1 to TRBJ2-3, with TRBD1 as a possible D gene (6 bases). CDR1 is SQVTM and CDR2 is ANQGSEA in the germline V gene. Trimming cost V 2 bases and J 6 bases, with 15 bases left between them. This CDR3 region has 14 residues. CDR3 DNA: TGCAGCGTTGAATGGGGGCGGGCGTTGGATACGCAGTATTTT. Its translation is CSVEWGRALDTQYF.

This sequence joins TRBV10-3 and TRBJ2-5, with 9 bases that match TRBD1. There are 13 residues in the CDR3. Trimming removed 6 bases from V and 4 bases from J; junction bases left unmatched: 3. Germline-derived CDR1 and CDR2 are ENHRY and SYGVKD. The CDR3 DNA follows: TGTGCCATCAGATCGGGACAGGGAGAGACCCAGTACTTC. Translated, it gives CAIRSGQGETQYF.

The chain links TRBV20-1 to TRBJ1-4; the D is unclear. Deletions cut 6 bases from V and 8 bases from J, with 10 bases between. CDR3 length: 11 residues. The germline CDR1 and CDR2 sequences are DFQATT and SNEGSKA (reference sequence). CDR3 sequence reads: CSANRREKLFF. The CDR3 DNA reads TGCAGTGCCAATCGGCGGGAAAAACTGTTTTTT.

The chain is built from TRBV5-1 and TRBJ2-5; 15 bases are a match to TRBD2. This CDR3 region has 13 residues. In germline, CDR1 is SGHRS, CDR2 YFSETQ. The V segment lost 7 bases and the J segment 5 bases; nucleotides outside the gene matches: 0. The DNA for the CDR3 is TGCGCCAGCGGACTAGCGGGGGGGGAGACCCAGTACTTC. Translation gives CASGLAGGETQYF. Full variable domain (rest looked up from reference TRBV5-1 and TRBJ2-5): KAGVTQTPRYLIKTRGQQVTLSCSPISGHRSVSWYQQTPGQGLQFLFEYFSETQRNKGNFPGRFSGRQFSNSRSEMNVSTLELGDSALYLCASGLAGGETQYFGPGTRLLVL.

The V call is TRBV15, the J call TRBJ1-1; D ambiguous. This CDR3 is built from 14 residues. CDR1 and CDR2 (germline): LNHNV, YYDKDF (reference sequence). The ends were cut back, 1 base at V and 3 bases at J, with 9 bases in the middle. Written as DNA, the CDR3 is TGTGCCACCAGCAGAGGCCGGGGTTACACTGAAGCTTTCTTT. Amino acids: CATSRGRGYTEAFF.

The chain is built from TRBV11-1 and TRBJ2-1, with TRBD1 as a possible D gene (6 bases). Germline-derived CDR1 and CDR2 are SGHAT and FQDESV (reference sequence). CDR3 length: 15 amino acids. The germline V and J ends were trimmed by 6 bases and 7 bases, with 19 bases remaining between them. CDR3: CASRATGQRANEQFF. CDR3 in DNA: TGTGCCAGCAGAGCCACAGGACAGAGGGCAAATGAGCAGTTCTTC.

This chain joins TRBV19 and TRBJ1-4; no clear D gene. Germline-derived CDR1 and CDR2 are LNHDA and SQIVND (reference sequence). V shed 3 bases and J shed 4 bases, with 6 bases lying between them. The CDR3 extends over 13 amino acids. Here the CDR3 reads CASSIERNEKLFF. The CDR3 bases are TGTGCCAGTAGTATCGAGCGTAATGAAAAACTGTTTTTT. The whole variable domain, remainder taken from reference TRBV19 and TRBJ1-4, is DGGITQSPKYLFRKEGQNVTLSCEQNLNHDAMYWYRQDPGQGLRLIYYSQIVNDFQKGDIAEGYSVSREKKESFPLTVTSAQKNPTAFYLCASSIERNEKLFFGSGTQLSVL.

The chain is built from TRBV15 and TRBJ1-1, with D perhaps TRBD1 (5 bases). The CDR3 runs to 16 residues. V was trimmed by 0 bases and J by 1 base, leaving 12 bases between them. Per the germline V gene, CDR1 is LNHNV and CDR2 is YYDKDF (reference sequence). The CDR3 spells CATSRDPPGGNTEAFF. CDR3 nucleotides: TGTGCCACCAGCAGAGATCCCCCGGGGGGGAACACTGAAGCTTTCTTT.

V usage is TRBV9 and J usage is TRBJ2-2, with 10 bases aligning to TRBD2. V was clipped by 0 bases and J by 5 bases; unmatched bases: 4. CDR3 size: 16 residues. Germline V gene lookup returns CDR1 SGDLS and CDR2 YYNGEE. DNA for the CDR3: TGTGCCAGCAGCGTAGGAGCGGGGGGGCCGACCGGGGAGCTGTTTTTT. Its protein product is CASSVGAGGPTGELFF. Drawing the rest from reference TRBV9 and TRBJ2-2, the complete variable domain is DSGVTQTPKHLITATGQRVTLRCSPRSGDLSVYWYQQSLDQGLQFLIQYYNGEERAKGNILERFSAQQFPDLHSELNLSSLELGDSALYFCASSVGAGGPTGELFFGEGSRLTVL.